This T cell receptor (beta chain) came from a study of technical replicates of blood from four donors. The V end lost 2 bases, the J end lost 1 base, and 10 bases lay between the germline ends. The CDR3 contains 15 residues. Germline V gene sequence: CDR1 SGHRS, CDR2 YFSETQ. TCRdb's table, derived via immunoSEQ multiplex PCR, lists solely in-frame clones and lacks some. The sample lists more than 80,000 clones, about 96% occurring once. This sequence was found in a human donor in good health. The sample consisted of T cells isolated from PBMCs. The rearrangement joins TRBV5-1 to TRBJ2-1; weak D call: TRBD1 (6 bases). The CDR3 here is CASSLGGVSYNEQFF. CDR3 bases: TGCGCCAGCAGCTTAGGGGGAGTTTCCTACAATGAGCAGTTCTTC.